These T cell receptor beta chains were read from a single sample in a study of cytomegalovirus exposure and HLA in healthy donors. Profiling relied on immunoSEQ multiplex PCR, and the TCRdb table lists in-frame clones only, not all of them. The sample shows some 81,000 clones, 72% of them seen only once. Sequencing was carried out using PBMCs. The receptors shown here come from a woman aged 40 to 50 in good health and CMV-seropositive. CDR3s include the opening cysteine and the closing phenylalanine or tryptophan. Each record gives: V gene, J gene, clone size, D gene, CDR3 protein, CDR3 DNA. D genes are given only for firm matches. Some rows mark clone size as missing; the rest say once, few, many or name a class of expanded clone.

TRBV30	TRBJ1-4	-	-	CAWSWGHTNEKLFF	TGTGCCTGGAGTTGGGGACATACTAATGAAAAACTGTTTTTT
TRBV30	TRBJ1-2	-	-	CAWSGLYGYTF	TGTGCCTGGAGTGGACTCTATGGCTACACCTTC
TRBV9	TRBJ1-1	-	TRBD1	CASSVGTVGTEAFF	TGTGCCAGCAGCGTCGGGACAGTCGGCACTGAAGCTTTCTTT
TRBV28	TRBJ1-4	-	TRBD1	CASSHRTGVVGEKLFF	TGTGCCAGCAGTCACCGGACAGGGGTAGTTGGGGAAAAACTGTTTTTT
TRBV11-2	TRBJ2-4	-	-	CASSFSGQGGNIQYF	TGTGCCAGCAGTTTTTCTGGGCAGGGGGGAAACATTCAGTACTTC
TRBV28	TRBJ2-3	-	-	CASSPYRADTQYF	TGTGCCAGCAGTCCATACAGGGCCGATACGCAGTATTTT
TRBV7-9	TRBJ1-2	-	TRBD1	CASSSGSGRGRNGYTF	TGTGCCAGCAGCTCTGGGAGTGGCAGGGGGCGTAATGGCTACACCTTC
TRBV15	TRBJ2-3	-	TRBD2	CATSTGLAGPEVDTQYF	TGTGCCACCAGCACGGGACTAGCGGGTCCGGAGGTGGATACGCAGTATTTT
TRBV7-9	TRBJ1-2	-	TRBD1	CASSFPGQTYSSGYTF	TGTGCCAGCAGCTTTCCGGGACAGACCTATTCCTCCGGCTACACCTTC
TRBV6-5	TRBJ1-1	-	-	CAGSYLVGDSEAFF	TGTGCCGGCAGTTACCTTGTAGGGGATTCTGAAGCTTTCTTT
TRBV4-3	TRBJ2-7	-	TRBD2	CASSPWTSSYEQYF	TGCGCCAGCAGCCCCTGGACTAGCAGCTACGAGCAGTACTTC
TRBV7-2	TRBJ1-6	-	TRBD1	CASSQDRVNSPLHF	TGTGCCAGCAGCCAGGACAGGGTAAATTCACCCCTCCACTTT
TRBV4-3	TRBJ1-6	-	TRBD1	CASSLNPTGDESPLHF	TGCGCCAGCAGCCTTAATCCGACAGGGGATGAATCACCCCTCCACTTT
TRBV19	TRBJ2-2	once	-	CASSTTGYPNTGELFF	TGTGCCAGTAGTACCACAGGGTACCCGAACACCGGGGAGCTGTTTTTT
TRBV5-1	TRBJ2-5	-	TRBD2	CASSLQTSGTIGTQYF	TGCGCCAGCAGCTTGCAAACTAGCGGGACTATCGGGACCCAGTACTTC
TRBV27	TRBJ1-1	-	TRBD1	CASSIRDSTEAFF	TGTGCCAGCAGCATCCGGGACAGCACTGAAGCTTTCTTT
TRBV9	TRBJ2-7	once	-	CASSAPGGFEQYF	TGTGCCAGCAGCGCCCCCGGAGGGTTCGAGCAGTACTTC
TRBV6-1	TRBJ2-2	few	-	CASSEIFNGELFF	TGTGCCAGCAGTGAAATTTTTAACGGGGAGCTGTTTTTT
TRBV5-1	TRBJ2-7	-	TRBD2	CASSPLADTYEQYF	TGCGCCAGCAGCCCCCTAGCGGATACCTACGAGCAGTACTTC
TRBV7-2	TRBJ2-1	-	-	CASSDRYEQFF	TGTGCCAGCAGCGACAGATATGAGCAGTTCTTC
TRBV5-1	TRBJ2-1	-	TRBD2	CASSPMSGAYNEQFF	TGCGCCAGCAGCCCCATGAGCGGGGCTTACAATGAGCAGTTCTTC
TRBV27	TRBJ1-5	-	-	CASSLSSASRGQPQHF	TGTGCCAGCAGTTTGTCGAGTGCCTCTCGGGGTCAGCCCCAGCATTTT
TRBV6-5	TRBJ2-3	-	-	CASRGDTDTQYF	TGTGCCAGTCGGGGTGACACAGATACGCAGTATTTT
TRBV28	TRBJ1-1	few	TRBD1	CASSGGQGAEAFF	TGTGCCAGCAGTGGGGGACAGGGGGCTGAAGCTTTCTTT
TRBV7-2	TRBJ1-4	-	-	CASSQRTVERGKLFF	TGTGCCAGCAGCCAAAGGACAGTCGAAAGGGGAAAACTGTTTTTT
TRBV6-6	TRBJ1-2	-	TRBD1	CASQGVYGYTF	TGTGCCAGCCAGGGGGTGTACGGCTACACCTTC
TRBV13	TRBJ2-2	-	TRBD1	CASSYRQGRDTGELFF	TGTGCCAGCAGCTACAGACAGGGGAGAGACACCGGGGAGCTGTTTTTT
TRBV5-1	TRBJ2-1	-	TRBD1	CASSLDGGQGNEQFF	TGCGCCAGCAGCTTGGATGGCGGACAGGGGAATGAGCAGTTCTTC
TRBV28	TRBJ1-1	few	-	CAHGRPLNTEAFF	TGTGCCCACGGGAGACCTTTGAACACTGAAGCTTTCTTT
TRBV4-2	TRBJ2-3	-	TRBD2	CASSPSGGGPDITDTQYF	TGTGCCAGCAGTCCGAGCGGGGGGGGCCCCGACATCACAGATACGCAGTATTTT
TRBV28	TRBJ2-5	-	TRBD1	CASSPGTGPETQYF	TGTGCCAGCAGTCCCGGGACAGGGCCAGAGACCCAGTACTTC
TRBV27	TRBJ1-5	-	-	CASSAGYQPQHF	TGTGCCAGCAGTGCAGGGTATCAGCCCCAGCATTTT
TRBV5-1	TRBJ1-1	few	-	CASSLAQGDATEAFF	TGCGCCAGCAGCTTGGCTCAGGGTGATGCCACTGAAGCTTTCTTT
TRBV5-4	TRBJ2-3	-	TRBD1	CASSSGTASTDTQYF	TGTGCCAGCAGCTCCGGGACAGCTAGCACAGATACGCAGTATTTT
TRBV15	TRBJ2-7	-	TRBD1	CATSIGGQGMYEQYF	TGTGCCACCAGCATCGGGGGACAGGGTATGTACGAGCAGTACTTC
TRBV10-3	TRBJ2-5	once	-	CAIKGTSSAQETQYF	TGTGCCATCAAGGGGACTTCCTCCGCCCAAGAGACCCAGTACTTC
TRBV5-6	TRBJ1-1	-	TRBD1	CASSLGQGSTEAFF	TGTGCCAGCAGCCTGGGACAGGGCAGCACTGAAGCTTTCTTT
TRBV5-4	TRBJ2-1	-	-	CASSLDPSAYNEQFF	TGTGCCAGCAGCTTAGACCCGAGCGCCTACAATGAGCAGTTCTTC
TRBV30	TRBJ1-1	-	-	CAWRTPSGDSLLAFF	TGTGCCTGGAGGACACCCTCGGGAGACAGCCTTTTAGCTTTCTTT
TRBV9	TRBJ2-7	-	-	CASSVEGGFYEQYF	TGTGCCAGCAGCGTGGAGGGAGGCTTCTACGAGCAGTACTTC
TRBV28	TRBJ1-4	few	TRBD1	CASSRQGASEKLFF	TGTGCCAGCAGCAGACAGGGGGCTAGTGAAAAACTGTTTTTT
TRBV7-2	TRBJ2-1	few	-	CASSLAAASSYNEQFF	TGTGCCAGCAGCTTAGCGGCGGCGAGCTCCTACAATGAGCAGTTCTTC
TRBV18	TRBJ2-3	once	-	CASSNGPAGSTDTQYF	TGTGCCAGCTCAAACGGTCCCGCAGGGAGCACAGATACGCAGTATTTT
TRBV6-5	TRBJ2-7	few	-	CASSYSKWDNSYEQYF	TGTGCCAGCAGTTACTCGAAGTGGGACAACTCCTACGAGCAGTACTTC
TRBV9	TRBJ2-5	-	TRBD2	CASSVGLAGDQETQYF	TGTGCCAGCAGCGTAGGACTAGCGGGGGATCAAGAGACCCAGTACTTC
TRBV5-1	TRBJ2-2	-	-	CASRPFDTNTGELFF	TGCGCCAGCCGCCCGTTCGACACAAACACCGGGGAGCTGTTTTTT
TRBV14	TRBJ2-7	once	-	CASSQGRPYEQYF	TGTGCCAGCAGCCAAGGGCGGCCCTACGAGCAGTACTTC
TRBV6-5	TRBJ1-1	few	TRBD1	CASNQGAEAFF	TGTGCCAGCAACCAGGGGGCTGAAGCTTTCTTT
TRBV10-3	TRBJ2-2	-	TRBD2	CAIRTSDAGELFF	TGTGCCATCAGAACTAGCGACGCCGGGGAGCTGTTTTTT
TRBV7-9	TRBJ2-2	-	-	CASKLGELFF	TGTGCCAGCAAGCTCGGGGAGCTGTTTTTT
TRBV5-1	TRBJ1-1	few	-	CASSLDRAGSEAFF	TGCGCCAGCAGCTTGGACAGGGCTGGATCCGAAGCTTTCTTT
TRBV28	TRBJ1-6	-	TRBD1	CASLGTGDGHNSPLHF	TGTGCCAGCCTCGGGACAGGGGACGGACATAATTCACCCCTCCACTTT